This is a list of T cell receptor beta chains from one sample in a study of cytomegalovirus exposure and HLA in healthy donors. The method was immunoSEQ multiplex PCR; TCRdb's version includes in-frame clones alone and lacks a portion of them. In the table there are roughly 120,000 clones, over 60% of which are singletons. The sample was PBMCs. These receptors were collected from a man aged 18-30 years in good health and CMV-seropositive. The CDR3 runs from the conserved cysteine through the conserved F or W. Fields, in order: V gene, J gene, D gene, clone size, CDR3 DNA, CDR3 protein. The D gene is left open where the match is weak. Part of the rows lack a size; the others show once, few, many or a class for expanded clones.

TRBV5-6	TRBJ2-2	TRBD2	few	TGTGCCAGCAGCTTGTGGACACTAGCGGGGGTAACCACCGGGGAGCTGTTTTTT	CASSLWTLAGVTTGELFF
TRBV5-1	TRBJ2-3	-	-	TGCGCCAGCAGCGGGGGCCGGGCCAGCACAGATACGCAGTATTTT	CASSGGRASTDTQYF
TRBV11-1	TRBJ1-2	TRBD1	-	TGTGCCAGCAGCTCGGGACAGATCTATGGCTACACCTTC	CASSSGQIYGYTF
TRBV10-2	TRBJ2-1	TRBD1	-	TGCGCCAGCAACCCTGACAGGGGGGCCTACAATGAGCAGTTCTTC	CASNPDRGAYNEQFF
TRBV7-2	TRBJ1-5	TRBD1	-	TGTGCCAGCAGCACAGGACAGGGAGTAATGGGCAATCAGCCCCAGCATTTT	CASSTGQGVMGNQPQHF
TRBV6-6	TRBJ2-6	-	-	TGTGCCAGCAGTTCCGACAGCTCTGGGGCCAACGTCCTGACTTTC	CASSSDSSGANVLTF
TRBV11-3	TRBJ2-1	TRBD2	-	TGTGCCAGCAGCTTAGATTTCAAGCGGGATTACAATGAGCAGTTCTTC	CASSLDFKRDYNEQFF
TRBV29-1	TRBJ2-3	-	-	TGCAGCGTTGACCCGGGGAGCACAGATACGCAGTATTTT	CSVDPGSTDTQYF
TRBV5-1	TRBJ2-7	-	once	TGCGCCAGCAGCTTGGACCAGGGTTGGGCGGACGAGCAGTACTTC	CASSLDQGWADEQYF
TRBV11-2	TRBJ2-5	TRBD1	-	TGTGCCAGCAGCGAAAGGACAGGGGAAGAGACCCAGTACTTC	CASSERTGEETQYF
TRBV5-6	TRBJ1-2	-	-	TGTGCCAGCAGCTTGGGTAGGGGGTGGTCTGGCTACACCTTC	CASSLGRGWSGYTF
TRBV4-2	TRBJ2-4	TRBD2	-	TGTGCCAGCAGCCCAGGGACTAGCGGTGCAAACATTCAGTACTTC	CASSPGTSGANIQYF
TRBV5-1	TRBJ2-1	-	once	TGCGCCAGCAGGGAGGGGGGGTCCTACAATGAGCAGTTCTTC	CASREGGSYNEQFF
TRBV2	TRBJ2-5	-	-	TGTGCCAGCGTCCAACGGGTAAACCAAGAGACCCAGTACTTC	CASVQRVNQETQYF
TRBV5-1	TRBJ2-7	-	few	TGCGCCAGCAGCTTTGGGGCCCAACGAGACGAGCAGTACTTC	CASSFGAQRDEQYF
TRBV5-1	TRBJ2-7	TRBD2	-	TGCGCCAGCAGCTTGGGAGCGGGGATCCCCGAGCAGTACTTC	CASSLGAGIPEQYF
TRBV5-1	TRBJ2-3	TRBD1	-	TGCGCCAGCAGAGGACCGACAGGGGGAACAGATACGCAGTATTTT	CASRGPTGGTDTQYF
TRBV6-5	TRBJ1-4	-	-	TGTGCCAGCAGTTATGGTGCGAATGAAAAACTGTTTTTT	CASSYGANEKLFF
TRBV28	TRBJ2-1	-	-	TGTGCCAGCAGTTTATCTGGAGGTGAGCAGTTCTTC	CASSLSGGEQFF
TRBV6-5	TRBJ1-2	TRBD1	once	TGTGCCAGCAGTTGGGGACAGGGAAACTATGGCTACACCTTC	CASSWGQGNYGYTF
TRBV28	TRBJ1-4	-	-	TGTGCCAGCAGCCGTACGGGGGTAGATGAAAAACTGTTTTTT	CASSRTGVDEKLFF
TRBV18	TRBJ2-7	TRBD2	-	TGTGCCAGCTCCCGGCGGGGGGACTCCTACGAGCAGTACTTC	CASSRRGDSYEQYF
TRBV19	TRBJ1-4	-	-	TGTGCCAGTAGCACGACAGCAACTAATGAAAAACTGTTTTTT	CASSTTATNEKLFF
TRBV9	TRBJ1-2	-	-	TGTGCCAGCAGTCGACCGCGGGACCCACTTAGCGGCTACACCTTC	CASSRPRDPLSGYTF
TRBV29-1	TRBJ2-2	-	-	TGCAGTGCCCGGGTACCACAGGGTACTACCGGGGAGCTGTTTTTT	CSARVPQGTTGELFF
TRBV2	TRBJ2-7	TRBD2	-	TGTGCCAGCTCAGGGACTAGCGGTGAACATTTTATTTACGAGCAGTACTTC	CASSGTSGEHFIYEQYF
TRBV2	TRBJ1-2	-	-	TGTGCCAGCAGTGTGATAGAAAACTATGGCTACACCTTC	CASSVIENYGYTF
TRBV27	TRBJ1-6	-	-	TGTGCCAGCAGTTCACAGGGTCCAGGGGATAATTCACCCCTCCACTTT	CASSSQGPGDNSPLHF
TRBV10-3	TRBJ1-1	-	-	TGTGCCATCAGTGAGTCTGACTTGAACACTGAAGCTTTCTTT	CAISESDLNTEAFF
TRBV25-1	TRBJ1-5	TRBD1	-	TGTGCCAGCAGTGAAGGAGACAGGGGGCCGGGTCAGCCCCAGCATTTT	CASSEGDRGPGQPQHF
TRBV28	TRBJ2-4	-	-	TGTGCCAGCAGCGAGTGGCAGGGGTTGTCCGCGGCCAAAAACATTCAGTACTTC	CASSEWQGLSAAKNIQYF
TRBV7-9	TRBJ1-5	-	once	TGTGCCAGCAGCTTAGATATTAGCAATCAGCCCCAGCATTTT	CASSLDISNQPQHF
TRBV11-2	TRBJ1-6	-	few	TGTGCCAGCAGCTTAGCCTTGAATTCACCCCTCCACTTT	CASSLALNSPLHF
TRBV5-1	TRBJ2-1	-	-	TGCGCCAGCAGCTTTCGGTGGAATGAGCAGTTCTTC	CASSFRWNEQFF
TRBV6-6	TRBJ2-7	TRBD2	-	TGTGCCAGCAGTTACCAGGGCGGGGGAACTGGTGAGCAGTACTTC	CASSYQGGGTGEQYF
TRBV6-5	TRBJ2-7	TRBD1	-	TGTGCCAGCAGTTTAGGAACAGGGGGCCACGAGCAGTACTTC	CASSLGTGGHEQYF
TRBV18	TRBJ1-3	TRBD1	few	TGTGCCAGCTCACCACGGACAGGGCACCAATACAACACCTCTGGAAACACCATATATTTT	CASSPRTGHQYNTSGNTIYF
TRBV27	TRBJ2-1	-	-	TGTGCCAGCAGTCAGGGCCTAGCGCCCACCTGGAATGAGCAGTTCTTC	CASSQGLAPTWNEQFF
TRBV6-6	TRBJ1-5	TRBD1	-	TGTGCCACCTCACCCGGGGGTGGGACAGGGGATCAGCCCCAGCATTTT	CATSPGGGTGDQPQHF
TRBV2	TRBJ2-7	TRBD2	few	TGTGCCAGCAGGGGGACTAGCGACTACGAGCAGTACTTC	CASRGTSDYEQYF
TRBV5-1	TRBJ1-2	-	-	TGCGCCAGCAGCTTGGTGGAGGGGCCAAGTGCCCACTATGGCTACACCTTC	CASSLVEGPSAHYGYTF
TRBV15	TRBJ2-1	-	-	TGTGCCACCAGCAGCCAAGGACAGCCTGGCAATGAGCAGTTCTTC	CATSSQGQPGNEQFF
TRBV10-3	TRBJ1-3	-	-	TGTGCCATCAGGACTGCTGGAAACACCATATATTTT	CAIRTAGNTIYF
TRBV7-9	TRBJ2-2	-	few	TGTGCCGGTACAAAACAGGGGAACACCGGGGAGCTGTTTTTT	CAGTKQGNTGELFF